This passage covers 4 T cell receptor beta chains from one sample sequenced in a study of cytotoxic CD8 clonotypes in ibrutinib-treated CLL (TCRdb year 2021). The time point label here, explained by the study, means: approximately 2 years on ibrutinib. Library preparation used the immunoSEQ multiplex PCR assay. TCRdb holds this immuneACCESS table with in-frame rearrangements only. Some clones are missing; in checked studies, unresolved V genes explain under half, and the rest has no known cause. The sample data list some 200,000 clones, and around 72% of these were observed just once. The ten largest clones add up to 10% to 15% of the sample. This specimen was PBMCs, taken after 24 months of ibrutinib treatment. The receptors derive from a human donor with chronic lymphocytic leukemia.

This CDR3 is CSVIHMGADTQYF. In DNA form, the CDR3 reads TGCAGCGTGATTCACATGGGGGCAGATACGCAGTATTTT. The chain carries TRBV29-1 and TRBJ2-3, with D possibly being TRBD1 or TRBD2 (5 bases each). Germline CDR1 reads SQVTM; CDR2 reads ANQGSEA. Trimming left V 6 bases short and J 4 bases short, with 14 bases between. The CDR3 is made up of 13 amino acids.

In its sample, this clone was seen a few times. This CDR3 is also generated by other DNA sequences in the sample. The CDR3 reads CASSPLQGRNQPQHF. In DNA form, the CDR3 reads TGTGCCAGCTCACCACTTCAGGGGAGAAATCAGCCCCAGCATTTT. The chain recombines TRBV18 with TRBJ1-5; weak D call: TRBD1 (6 bases). Trimming removed 1 base from V and 4 bases from J, with 11 bases in between. CDR3 length: 15 amino acids. Looked up from germline, CDR1 is KGHSH and CDR2 is LQKENI.

The V gene is TRBV27, the J gene TRBJ1-1; tentative D call: TRBD1 (6 bases). Trimming pared 4 bases from V and 5 bases from J, leaving 14 bases between. Germline V gene data show CDR1 as MNHEY and CDR2 as SMNVEV (reference sequence). The CDR3 contains 14 residues. The CDR3 region has the DNA TGTGCCAGCAGTTCCCAAGGGGGTCGGACTGAAGCTTTCTTT. Amino acid sequence: CASSSQGGRTEAFF.

V is TRBV5-1 and J is TRBJ2-7, with 8 bases lining up with TRBD1. The V and J ends lost 1 base and 7 bases, in that order; junction bases with no gene match: 7. The CDR3 is 14 residues long. The germline CDR1 and CDR2 sequences are SGHRS and YFSETQ. This CDR3 reads CASSLYRGALEQYF. CDR3 nucleotide sequence: TGCGCCAGCAGCTTGTACAGGGGGGCCTTGGAGCAGTACTTC. Using reference TRBV5-1 and TRBJ2-7 for the parts outside the CDR3, the full variable domain is KAGVTQTPRYLIKTRGQQVTLSCSPISGHRSVSWYQQTPGQGLQFLFEYFSETQRNKGNFPGRFSGRQFSNSRSEMNVSTLELGDSALYLCASSLYRGALEQYFGPGTRLTVT.